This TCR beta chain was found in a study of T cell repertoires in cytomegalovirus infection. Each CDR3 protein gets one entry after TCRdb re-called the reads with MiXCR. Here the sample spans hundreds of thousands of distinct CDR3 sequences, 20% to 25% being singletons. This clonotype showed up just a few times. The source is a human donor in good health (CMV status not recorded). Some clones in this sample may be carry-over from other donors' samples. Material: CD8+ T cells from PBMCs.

CDR3 DNA: TGTGCCAGCAGTTTGCAAGCGGGGGTAAGATCCTACGAGCAGTACTTC. Protein product: CASSLQAGVRSYEQYF. The genes are TRBV27 and TRBJ2-7, with 8 bases lining up with TRBD2. Losses at the gene ends were 3 bases for V and 1 base for J; bases not matched to a gene: 8. The V gene's germline CDR1 is MNHEY and CDR2 SMNVEV (reference sequence). CDR3 length equals 16 residues.